This T cell receptor beta chain was recovered during a study of T cell responses to AZD1222 COVID-19 vaccine. Germline CDR1 and CDR2: MNHNS and SASEGT. The V gene lost 4 bases and the J gene lost 0 bases, with 16 bases spanning the gap. The CDR3 length is 16 residues. This clone was detected only once. The antigen is undetermined. Some clones are missing from TCRdb's copy, which holds only in-frame ones; the method was immunoSEQ multiplex PCR. Here the sample spans around 110,000 clones, around nine tenths being singletons. General study findings and limits: Mostly white British, mostly female donors; authors suggested clonal diversity may be underestimated. Nearly half of unique spike-specific TCRs reportedly avoided B.1.351 and B.1.1.7 mutated regions. Seropositive at baseline were only 5 to 7 AZD1222 recipients.

Combined were second doses at about 4 or about 12 weeks. This specimen consisted of peripheral blood, obtained 28 days after the second AZD1222 dose. This clonotype was obtained from an adult who received the AZD1222 COVID-19 vaccine. V is TRBV6-1 and J is TRBJ2-7; D is perhaps TRBD2 (6 bases). The CDR3, as DNA: TGTGCCAGCAGTGTTTTCGCTAGCGTAGTCTCCTACGAGCAGTACTTC. Encoded protein: CASSVFASVVSYEQYF.